These 21 T cell receptor beta chains originate from one sample sequenced in a study of blood T cell repertoires in COVID-19. Sequencing was performed with immunoSEQ multiplex PCR; in TCRdb, only in-frame clones are kept and a portion is missing. The repertoire has 200,000 to 250,000 clones, around four fifths of them found once; the top ten carry 5.5% to 8%. Source material: peripheral blood. The receptors shown here come from a woman between 55 and 75 years old with active or convalescent COVID-19.

This chain uses TRBV7-9 with TRBJ2-1; 7 bases line up with TRBD1. There are 15 residues in the CDR3. Trimming took 7 bases from V and 5 from J; bases not matched to a gene: 11. Germline lookup yields CDR1 SEHNR and CDR2 FQNEAQ (reference sequence). The CDR3 DNA reads TGTGCCAGCATGGCGACAGGGATGGGGGACAATGAGCAGTTCTTC. Residues: CASMATGMGDNEQFF.

In the case of this clone: The sample has other DNA sequences that encode this CDR3 too. The V and J genes are TRBV10-3 and TRBJ2-1; 7 nucleotides align to TRBD1. Trimming at V came to 0 bases and at J to 0 bases, leaving 2 bases not matched to a gene. This CDR3 comprises 16 residues. Germline values: CDR1 ENHRY, CDR2 SYGVKD. The CDR3 protein is CAISESTGRSYNEQFF. The CDR3, as DNA: TGTGCCATCAGTGAGTCGACAGGGCGCTCCTACAATGAGCAGTTCTTC.

The rearrangement links TRBV28 to TRBJ2-2; TRBD1 agrees at 9 bases. The CDR3 extends over 16 amino acids. The V gene end was trimmed by 6 bases and the J gene end by 6 bases; junction bases not matched to a gene: 11. Germline assignment: CDR1 MDHEN and CDR2 SYDVKM. The CDR3 nucleotides are TGTGCCAGCAGATTGGGGACAGGGTCTAGGTCCGGGGAGCTGTTTTTT. As protein: CASRLGTGSRSGELFF.

This clone has just a few counts. The V gene is TRBV5-6, the J gene TRBJ1-3; 9 bases agree with TRBD1. Trimming took 3 bases from V and 7 from J; bases not matched to a gene: 5. The germline gives CDR1 SGHDT, CDR2 YYEEEE. The CDR3 has 14 residues. CDR3 residues: CASSWGTGHNTIYF. The CDR3 DNA reads TGTGCCAGCAGCTGGGGGACAGGGCACAACACCATATATTTT.

The genes are TRBV9 and TRBJ1-2; a weak D match, TRBD1 (5 bases). V gave up 6 bases and J gave up 8 bases, with 20 bases separating them. CDR1 and CDR2 from the germline V gene are SGDLS and YYNGEE. The CDR3 consists of 14 residues. In DNA, the CDR3 is TGTGCCAGCACTTTAGGGGCCCGGGGGGGAGGCTACACCTTC. This translates into CASTLGARGGGYTF.

The genes are TRBV15 and TRBJ1-5; D is undetermined. Trimming cost V 2 bases and J 3 bases, with 5 bases left between them. The germline gives CDR1 LNHNV, CDR2 YYDKDF (reference sequence). CDR3 size: 13 residues. The DNA of the CDR3 is TGTGCCACCAGCAGACCTCCCAATCAGCCCCAGCATTTT. As protein: CATSRPPNQPQHF. Full variable domain (remainder filled in from reference TRBV15 and TRBJ1-5): DAMVIQNPRYQVTQFGKPVTLSCSQTLNHNVMYWYQQKSSQAPKLLFHYYDKDFNNEADTPDNFQSRRPNTSFCFLDIRSPGLGDTAMYLCATSRPPNQPQHFGDGTRLSIL.

This clone showed up just once. CDR3 sequence reads: CASSQDWDSAYEQYF. The CDR3 region has the DNA TGCGCCAGCAGCCAAGACTGGGACAGCGCCTACGAGCAGTACTTC. V is TRBV4-1 and J is TRBJ2-7; TRBD1 matches 7 bases. V trimming: 0 bases; J trimming: 2 bases; junction bases outside the gene matches: 4. The CDR3 extends over 15 amino acids. Germline V gene data show CDR1 as MGHRA and CDR2 as YSYEKL.

The chain has TRBV11-3 and TRBJ2-5; the match to TRBD1 covers 12 bases. This CDR3 comprises 16 residues. V lost 4 bases, J lost 5 bases, and 8 bases stayed unmatched. Germline V gene lookup returns CDR1 SGHNT and CDR2 YENEEA. DNA for the CDR3: TGTGCCAGCAGCTCCCGAGGGACAGGGGGCATGGAGACCCAGTACTTC. It is translated as CASSSRGTGGMETQYF.

The gene calls are TRBV5-1 and TRBJ2-5, with a weak D call TRBD2 (6 bases). Trimming took 5 bases from V and 5 from J, leaving 19 bases between them. The CDR3 has 15 amino acids. CDR1 and CDR2 from the germline V gene are SGHRS and YFSETQ. The CDR3 spells CASSYPPGLQETQYF. CDR3 in DNA: TGCGCCAGCAGTTACCCTCCGGGACTGCAGGAGACCCAGTACTTC.

This chain joins TRBV5-6 and TRBJ2-5, with a tentative D call TRBD2 (5 bases). V dropped 3 bases and J dropped 5 bases, with 23 bases sitting between them. Germline assignment: CDR1 SGHDT and CDR2 YYEEEE. This CDR3 comprises 17 residues. This CDR3 is CASSSPRARGQRETQYF. For the CDR3, the DNA is TGTGCCAGCAGCTCGCCGAGGGCGAGAGGGCAAAGGGAGACCCAGTACTTC.

This chain uses TRBV5-3 with TRBJ2-2; D is possibly TRBD2 (6 bases). TRBV5-3 belongs to the ORF category, with a function that is uncertain. The CDR3 extends over 17 amino acids. V was trimmed by 0 bases and J by 3 bases, leaving 15 bases between them. CDR3 protein: CARSLARTTLHTGELFF. CDR3 coding DNA: TGTGCCAGAAGCTTGGCCCGGACTACCCTTCACACCGGGGAGCTGTTTTTT.

The genes are TRBV6-5 and TRBJ1-5; 7 positions agree with TRBD1. The germline V gene has CDR1 MNHEY and CDR2 SVGAGI. V shed 5 bases and J 6 bases; nucleotides not matched to a gene: 7. The CDR3 has 14 amino acids. The CDR3 sequence is CASSPRGLGQPQHF. The CDR3, as DNA: TGTGCCAGCAGTCCCAGGGGGTTGGGTCAGCCCCAGCATTTT.

CDR3 in amino acids: CASSLQGLAGGISSQKYF. In DNA form, the CDR3 reads TGTGCCAGTAGCCTCCAGGGACTAGCGGGGGGTATCTCGAGTCAGAAGTATTTT. The gene calls are TRBV19 and TRBJ2-3, with TRBD2 matching 15 bases. The germline gives CDR1 LNHDA, CDR2 SQIVND (reference sequence). V lost 6 bases and J lost 13; bases outside the gene matches: 20. The CDR3 loop spans 18 amino acids.

The J gene is TRBJ1-4, the V gene TRBV7-9; the match to TRBD1 covers 7 bases. Unmatched junction bases numbered 11, after V lost 5 bases and J lost 2 bases. The CDR3 has 17 amino acids. In germline, CDR1 is SEHNR, CDR2 FQNEAQ (reference sequence). This CDR3 reads CASSQDRQGSTNEKLFF. In DNA form, the CDR3 reads TGTGCCAGCAGCCAAGACCGACAGGGCTCGACTAATGAAAAACTGTTTTTT. Full variable domain (outside the CDR3, taken from reference TRBV7-9 and TRBJ1-4): DTGVSQNPRHKITKRGQNVTFRCDPISEHNRLYWYRQTLGQGPEFLTYFQNEAQLEKSRLLSDRFSAERPKGSFSTLEIQRTEQGDSAMYLCASSQDRQGSTNEKLFFGSGTQLSVL.

The chain's CDR3 is CASSKDRASGGYTF. The CDR3 DNA follows: TGTGCCAGCAGTAAAGACAGGGCCTCAGGGGGCTACACCTTC. The chain links TRBV2 to TRBJ1-2; 7 bases line up with TRBD1. The germline V gene encodes CDR1 SNHLY and CDR2 FYNNEI. V lost 5 bases, J lost 8 bases, and 11 bases stayed unmatched. The CDR3 consists of 14 residues. Supplemented by reference TRBV2 and TRBJ1-2, the full variable domain reads EPEVTQTPSHQVTQMGQEVILRCVPISNHLYFYWYRQILGQKVEFLVSFYNNEISEKSEIFDDQFSVERPDGSNFTLKIRSTKLEDSAMYFCASSKDRASGGYTFGSGTRLTVV.

The chain employs TRBV5-1 and TRBJ2-2, with D possibly matching TRBD2 (7 bases). The CDR3 sequence is 19 residues long. Per germline, CDR1 SGHRS and CDR2 YFSETQ. V was shortened by 3 bases and J by 2 bases, with 23 bases between the two germline ends. CDR3 sequence: CASSWGGPGQYTNTGELFF. The CDR3, as DNA: TGCGCCAGCAGCTGGGGGGGCCCGGGCCAGTATACCAACACCGGGGAGCTGTTTTTT.

This clone came up a few times. V and J are TRBV6-5 and TRBJ1-2; D perhaps matches TRBD1 (5 bases). The V end was cut by 2 bases, the J end by 9 bases, with 13 bases between. There are 13 residues in the CDR3. Germline V gene data show CDR1 as MNHEY and CDR2 as SVGAGI. The DNA for the CDR3 is TGTGCCAGCAGTTACGCGACAGACTCCCGCTACACCTTC. It yields the protein CASSYATDSRYTF.

This clone was detected once. The chain combines TRBV10-3 with TRBJ2-5, with D perhaps TRBD1 (6 bases). This CDR3 has 13 residues. Trimming removed 6 bases at V and 0 bases at J, with 8 bases between. The germline CDR1 and CDR2 sequences are ENHRY and SYGVKD. The CDR3 region has the DNA TGTGCCATCAGCGGGGACAACCAAGAGACCCAGTACTTC. It codes for CAISGDNQETQYF.

This rearrangement joins TRBV11-2 to TRBJ2-5; TRBD2 matches 8 bases. The CDR3 spans 17 residues. From germline, CDR1 is SGHAT and CDR2 FQNNGV. The V segment lost 3 bases and the J segment 1 base; nucleotides outside the gene matches: 10. In nucleotides, the CDR3 is TGTGCCAGCAGCTTTATCCCGCGGGGGGCAGGCCAAGAGACCCAGTACTTC. It specifies CASSFIPRGAGQETQYF.

This clone showed up just once. The rearrangement links TRBV5-8 to TRBJ1-2; unclear D gene. The CDR3 length is 15 residues. Germline assignment: CDR1 SGHTS and CDR2 YDEGEE. V lost 3 bases and J 4 bases, leaving 16 bases between the germline ends. The CDR3 loop is CASSSGGRISYGYTF. For the CDR3, the DNA is TGTGCCAGCAGCTCGGGAGGCAGGATCTCCTATGGCTACACCTTC.

The chain carries TRBV25-1 and TRBJ2-5; 7 bases agree with TRBD2. Trimming at V came to 4 bases and at J to 2 bases, leaving 4 bases not matched to a gene. The CDR3 length is 14 residues. In germline, CDR1 is MGHDK, CDR2 SYGVNS. The CDR3 bases are TGTGCCAGCAGTGCCCGGGGGGTACAAGAGACCCAGTACTTC. It encodes CASSARGVQETQYF.